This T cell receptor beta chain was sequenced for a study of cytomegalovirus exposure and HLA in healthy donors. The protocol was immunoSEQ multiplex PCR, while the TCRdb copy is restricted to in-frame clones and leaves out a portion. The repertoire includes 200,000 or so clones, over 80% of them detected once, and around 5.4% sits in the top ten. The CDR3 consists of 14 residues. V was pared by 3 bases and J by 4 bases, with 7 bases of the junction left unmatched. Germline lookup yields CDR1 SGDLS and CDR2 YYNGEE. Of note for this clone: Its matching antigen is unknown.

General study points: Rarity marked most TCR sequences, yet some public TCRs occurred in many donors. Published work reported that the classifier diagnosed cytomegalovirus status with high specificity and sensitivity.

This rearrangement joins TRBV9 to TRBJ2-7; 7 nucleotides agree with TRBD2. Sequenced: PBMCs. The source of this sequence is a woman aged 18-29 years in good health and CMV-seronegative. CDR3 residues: CASSGGLVGYEQYF. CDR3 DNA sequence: TGTGCCAGCAGCGGAGGACTAGTGGGTTACGAGCAGTACTTC.